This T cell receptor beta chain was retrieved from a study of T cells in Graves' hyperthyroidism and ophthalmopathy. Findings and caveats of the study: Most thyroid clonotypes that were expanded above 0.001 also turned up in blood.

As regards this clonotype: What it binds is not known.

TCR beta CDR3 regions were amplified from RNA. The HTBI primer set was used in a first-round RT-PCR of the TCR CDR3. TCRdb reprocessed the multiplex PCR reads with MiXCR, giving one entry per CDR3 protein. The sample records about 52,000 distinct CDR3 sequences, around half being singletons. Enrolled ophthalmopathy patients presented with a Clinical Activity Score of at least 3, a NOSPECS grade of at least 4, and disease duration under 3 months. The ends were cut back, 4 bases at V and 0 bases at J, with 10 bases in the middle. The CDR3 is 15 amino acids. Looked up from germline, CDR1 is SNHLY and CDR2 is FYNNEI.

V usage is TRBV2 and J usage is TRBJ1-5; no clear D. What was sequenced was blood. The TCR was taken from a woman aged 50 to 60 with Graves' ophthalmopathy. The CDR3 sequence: CASSGRTDSNQPQHF. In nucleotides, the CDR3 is TGTGCCAGCAGTGGGCGGACGGATAGCAATCAGCCCCAGCATTTT.